This T cell receptor beta chain was sequenced in a study of blood T cells in healthy people across ages. Study-wide results and limits: It was not possible, with unsorted PBMCs, to conclusively compare naive and antigen-experienced cells.

This clonotype was seen more than once but under ten times. What it recognizes is unknown. With a J-beta primer mix and a sample-barcoded 5' primer, a second PCR ran 7 to 11 cycles. Each of the cDNA molecules was tagged by a template-switch adaptor with 12 random nucleotides. Sequencing yielded, for each sample, at least 2.5 million paired-end reads carrying CDR3. TCRdb processed the 5' RACE reads anew with MiXCR; each CDR3 protein has one entry. The table includes about 1.5 million distinct CDR3 sequences, approximately 38% detected once. CDR3 length equals 13 residues. The ends were cut back, 7 bases at V and 3 bases at J, with 13 bases in the middle. In germline, CDR1 is SQVTM, CDR2 ANQGSEA.

Sequencing used blood. The source of this sequence is a woman between 18 and 29 years old in good health. The V gene is TRBV29-1, the J gene TRBJ1-5, with unresolved D. The CDR3 reads CSAMTEFNQPQHF. The CDR3 nucleotides are TGCAGCGCGATGACGGAGTTCAATCAGCCCCAGCATTTT.